Listed below are T cell receptor beta chains from one sample, sequenced in a study of T cells after yellow fever vaccination. TCRdb recomputed calls from the 5' RACE reads with MiXCR, one row per CDR3 protein. The repertoire has a few hundred thousand distinct CDR3 sequences, roughly 3% of them found once; the top ten carry roughly 3.2%. The starting material was CD4+ T cells sorted from PBMCs, obtained 10 days after the yellow fever booster vaccination. The receptors originated from a man between 18 and 35 years old who received the YFV17D yellow fever vaccine. CDR3s include the opening cysteine and the closing phenylalanine or tryptophan. A D gene is named only where the DNA matches it firmly. Not every row has a clone size; where given, it reads once, few, many or a size class.

d_call	v_call	clone_size	j_call	cdr3_nt	cdr3_aa
NA	TRBV7-9	many	TRBJ1-5	TGTGCCAGCAGCCGGATCGGGACCGACAATCAGCCCCAGCATTTT	CASSRIGTDNQPQHF
NA	TRBV5-1	many	TRBJ1-1	TGCGCCAGCAGCCTATCACAGGACGCACTGGCCTTGAACACTGAAGCTTTCTTT	CASSLSQDALALNTEAFF
TRBD2	TRBV11-2	many	TRBJ2-3	TGTGCCAGCAGCCTCTCGGGACTAGATTCAGATACGCAGTATTTT	CASSLSGLDSDTQYF
TRBD2	TRBV2	many	TRBJ2-2	TGTGCCAGCAGAGGACTAGCGGGGAACACCGGGGAGCTGTTTTTT	CASRGLAGNTGELFF
TRBD1	TRBV7-2	many	TRBJ2-7	TGTGCCAGCTCGCCGGACAGGGACTCCTACGAGCAGTACTTC	CASSPDRDSYEQYF
NA	TRBV2	many	TRBJ1-3	TGTGCCATAAAGAAGCTTCGGGGAAACACCATATATTTT	CAIKKLRGNTIYF
NA	TRBV7-2	many	TRBJ2-3	TGTGCCAGCAGCTTACCAGGGGCAGATACGCAGTATTTT	CASSLPGADTQYF
NA	TRBV2	NA	TRBJ2-2	TGTGCCAGCAGTGAAAACGGGGAGGCCGGGGAGCTGTTTTTT	CASSENGEAGELFF
NA	TRBV5-5	many	TRBJ1-1	TGTGCCAGCAGCTTTGAGGACACTGAAGCTTTCTTT	CASSFEDTEAFF
NA	TRBV6-2/TRBV6-3	many	TRBJ2-2	TGTGCCATACAGGAACCGAACACCGGGGAGCTGTTTTTT	CAIQEPNTGELFF
TRBD2	TRBV20-1	few	TRBJ2-3	TGCAGTGCTAGAGTAGCGGGGGGCCTAAGCTCCACAGATACGCAGTATTTT	CSARVAGGLSSTDTQYF
NA	TRBV4-1	few	TRBJ1-2	TGCGCCAGCAGCCAAGGAATGACAATCCTCTATGGCTACACCTTC	CASSQGMTILYGYTF
NA	TRBV11-2	few	TRBJ2-7	TGTGCCAGCACCATTAGTAGGGGCCCAAGGAGCTCCTACGAGCAGTACTTC	CASTISRGPRSSYEQYF
TRBD1	TRBV9	NA	TRBJ2-3	TGTGCCAGCAGCGCACAGGGGACAGATACGCAGTATTTT	CASSAQGTDTQYF
TRBD1	TRBV4-3	few	TRBJ1-5	TGCGCCAGCAGCCAAGATGGACAGGGGATCGGTCAGCCCCAGCATTTT	CASSQDGQGIGQPQHF
TRBD1	TRBV5-1	few	TRBJ2-5	TGCGCCAGCAGCTCGCGCGGGGACAGGGTAGGAGAGACCCAGTACTTC	CASSSRGDRVGETQYF
NA	TRBV6-5	many	TRBJ2-4	TGTGCCAGCAGCCGAGCGGAAGCCAAAAACATTCAGTACTTC	CASSRAEAKNIQYF
TRBD2	TRBV5-1	few	TRBJ2-5	TGCGCCAGCAGCCCCCTCCTAGCGGGGGGCGCCCAGGAGACCCAGTACTTC	CASSPLLAGGAQETQYF
NA	TRBV12-3/TRBV12-4	many	TRBJ1-1	TGTGCCAGCAGTTTTGTTGCCGGGAAGAACACTGAAGCTTTCTTT	CASSFVAGKNTEAFF
NA	TRBV5-1	few	TRBJ1-1	TGCGCCAGCAGCTTGAGTGGAGGGGAATGGACTGAAGCTTTCTTT	CASSLSGGEWTEAFF
NA	TRBV11-2	few	TRBJ2-1	TGTGCCAGCAGCTCCAATGAGGGTTACAATGAGCAGTTCTTC	CASSSNEGYNEQFF
NA	TRBV14	few	TRBJ1-1	TGTGCCAGCAGCCAAGGGGCCGGGCCTGAAGCTTTCTTT	CASSQGAGPEAFF
NA	TRBV20-1	many	TRBJ2-3	TGCAGTGCTAGAGATGCGTTGACCACAGATACGCAGTATTTT	CSARDALTTDTQYF
NA	TRBV7-2	many	TRBJ1-1	TGTGCCAGCAGCTTAGCGCCCGAGGTGGCGTCCTGGATGTCTTTCTTT	CASSLAPEVASWMSFF
NA	TRBV7-2	many	TRBJ2-1	TGTGCCAGCAGCCAGAATTGGCCTAGCTCCTACAATGAGCAGTTCTTC	CASSQNWPSSYNEQFF
NA	TRBV6-5	NA	TRBJ2-3	TGTGCCAGCATTTACTCCGCGGTGAGCACAGATACGCAGTATTTT	CASIYSAVSTDTQYF
NA	TRBV9	many	TRBJ2-2	TGTGCCAGCAGCGTAGAGAGCATTGGGTTCGGGGAGCTGTTTTTT	CASSVESIGFGELFF
NA	TRBV3-1	few	TRBJ1-1	TGTGCCAGCAGCCAAAATACAGGATGGATGAACACTGAAGCTTTCTTT	CASSQNTGWMNTEAFF
NA	TRBV12-3/TRBV12-4	NA	TRBJ1-1	TGTGCCAGCGGGCAGATTGTGAACACTGAAGCTTTCTTT	CASGQIVNTEAFF
NA	TRBV30	few	TRBJ1-2	TGTGCCTGGAGTGTACCTGGGAAGATTCACTATGGCTACACCTTC	CAWSVPGKIHYGYTF
TRBD1	TRBV5-1	few	TRBJ2-1	TGCGCCAGCAGCGACGACAGGGGGGGCAATGAGCAGTTCTTC	CASSDDRGGNEQFF
NA	TRBV6-6	few	TRBJ1-6	TGTGCCAGCAGCCATCAGAACTATAATTCACCCCTCCACTTT	CASSHQNYNSPLHF
NA	TRBV20-1	NA	TRBJ2-1	TGCAGTGCTACGTCCCACAGCTACAATGAGCAGTTCTTC	CSATSHSYNEQFF
NA	TRBV9	NA	TRBJ2-3	TGTGCCAGCAGCGTCACAGGCACAGATACGCAGTATTTT	CASSVTGTDTQYF
NA	TRBV3-1	few	TRBJ1-2	TGTGCCAGCAGCCACGGGGGCGGTTACGGTAGCTACACCTTC	CASSHGGGYGSYTF
NA	TRBV5-1	few	TRBJ1-5	TGCGCCAGCAGCTTGGAGCCGGCCAACGGGCAGCCCCAGCATTTT	CASSLEPANGQPQHF
TRBD2	TRBV7-9	many	TRBJ2-3	TGTGCCAGCAGCCCCGGACTAGAGGGAGATACGCAGTATTTT	CASSPGLEGDTQYF
NA	TRBV7-2	many	TRBJ1-4	TGTGCCAGCAGCTTAGGAGGAACTAATGAAAAACTGTTTTTT	CASSLGGTNEKLFF
TRBD1	TRBV6-2/TRBV6-3	NA	TRBJ1-5	TGTGCCAGCAGTCACGGGACAGGGGGAACGAGCAATCAGCCCCAGCATTTT	CASSHGTGGTSNQPQHF
NA	TRBV5-1	few	TRBJ1-6	TGCGCCAGCAGCTTGACAGGCGCGTTCGATTCACCCCTCCACTTT	CASSLTGAFDSPLHF